Presented here are 26 T cell receptor beta chains from one specimen sequenced in a study of T cells in tuberculosis. After thawing and overnight rest, PBMC were stained with GMM-loaded CD1B tetramer, viability dye and anti-CD3 for sorting. C32 glucose monomycolate from Rhodococcus equi was loaded onto the CD1B tetramers. Assay: immunoSEQ multiplex PCR; the TCRdb copy retains only in-frame clones and omits some. The sample yields around 50,000 clones, approximately 85% seen once. Material: CD1b-GMM tetramer-negative cells sorted from PBMCs. These receptors were taken from an adult woman with latent tuberculosis.

This chain uses TRBV5-1 with TRBJ1-3; 11 bases fit TRBD1. CDR1 SGHRS and CDR2 YFSETQ come from the germline V gene. V was clipped by 4 bases and J by 3 bases; unmatched bases: 9. The CDR3 contains 17 residues. The CDR3 sequence: CASSLGTGGAYGNTIYF. The CDR3 DNA is TGCGCCAGCAGCCTCGGGACAGGGGGAGCGTATGGAAACACCATATATTTT.

This clone was recorded once. V gene TRBV7-8 combines with J gene TRBJ2-1; TRBD1 matches at 7 bases. The CDR3 is 16 amino acids. Trimming removed 3 bases from V and 5 bases from J; junction bases left unmatched: 10. Per the germline V gene, CDR1 is SGHVS and CDR2 is FQNEAQ. CDR3 in amino acids: CASSLVYRGIDNEQFF. CDR3 nucleotide sequence: TGTGCCAGCAGCTTGGTGTACAGGGGAATCGACAATGAGCAGTTCTTC.

V usage is TRBV15 and J usage is TRBJ1-3; a weak D match, TRBD1 (5 bases). Germline loops: CDR1 LNHNV, CDR2 YYDKDF (reference sequence). Between the trimmed V and J ends, which lost 0 bases and 4 bases, there was a span of 13 bases. CDR3 size: 16 residues. This CDR3 is CATSRDPAGRGNTIYF. In DNA form, the CDR3 reads TGTGCCACCAGCAGAGACCCCGCAGGGCGAGGAAACACCATATATTTT.

This clone came up once. The chain couples TRBV4-2 to TRBJ2-1, with 9 nucleotides matching TRBD2. V was pared by 5 bases and J by 7 bases, with 12 bases of the junction left unmatched. Germline values: CDR1 LGHNA, CDR2 YNFKEQ. CDR3 size: 16 residues. CDR3 residues: CASSSDGGRASNEQFF. CDR3 nucleotide sequence: TGTGCCAGCAGCTCCGATGGCGGGAGGGCCTCAAATGAGCAGTTCTTC.

The CDR3 DNA sequence: TGCGCCAGCAGCCAAGGGGTAGGGGGGGCCGGCGGCTACACCTTC. It specifies CASSQGVGGAGGYTF. The chain links TRBV4-3 to TRBJ1-2; maybe TRBD1 (6 bases). With 1 base removed from V and 8 bases from J, the gap between germline ends came to 17 bases. The CDR3 length is 15 residues. Germline V gene sequence: CDR1 LGHNA, CDR2 YSLEER.

This clone came up once. The V and J genes are TRBV11-2 and TRBJ1-2; the D gene is possibly TRBD1 (5 bases). The CDR3 is 17 amino acids. CDR1 and CDR2 from the germline V gene are SGHAT and FQNNGV. Trimming shortened V by 3 bases and J by 1 base, and 18 bases separated the two germline ends. The CDR3, as DNA: TGTGCCAGCAGCTTTGGGGGACTAAGATCCCTTAACTATGGCTACACCTTC. This gives the protein CASSFGGLRSLNYGYTF.

The sample holds one count of this clone. V gene TRBV7-9 combines with J gene TRBJ2-5; possibly TRBD1 for D (6 bases). Germline loops: CDR1 SEHNR, CDR2 FQNEAQ (reference sequence). The CDR3 is 14 amino acids. Trimming removed 4 bases from V and 2 bases from J, with 11 bases in between. In DNA form, the CDR3 reads TGTGCCAGCAGCTCCCTTAGGGGGCAAGAGACCCAGTACTTC. Its protein is CASSSLRGQETQYF. Filled out from reference TRBV7-9 and TRBJ2-5, the complete variable domain reads DTGVSQNPRHKITKRGQNVTFRCDPISEHNRLYWYRQTLGQGPEFLTYFQNEAQLEKSRLLSDRFSAERPKGSFSTLEIQRTEQGDSAMYLCASSSLRGQETQYFGPGTRLLVL.

The V call is TRBV6-1, the J call TRBJ1-1; D unresolved. V lost 2 bases to trimming and J lost 1 base, with 8 bases between them. Germline lookup yields CDR1 MNHNS and CDR2 SASEGT. This CDR3 is 14 amino acids long. The CDR3 DNA reads TGTGCCAGCAGTGAATGGGCGTCGAACACTGAAGCTTTCTTT. Its translation: CASSEWASNTEAFF.

This chain links TRBV29-1 with TRBJ2-1; a possible D gene is TRBD2 (5 bases). V was cut by 3 bases and J by 4 bases, with 10 bases left in between. Germline V CDR1 and CDR2: SQVTM, ANQGSEA. This CDR3 comprises 13 residues. The CDR3 sequence is CSVEREIYNEQFF. The CDR3 nucleotides are TGCAGCGTTGAGAGGGAAATATACAATGAGCAGTTCTTC.

The rearrangement joins TRBV9 to TRBJ2-1; possibly TRBD1 for D (5 bases). The CDR3 loop spans 16 amino acids. V lost 0 bases and J 0 bases, leaving 10 bases between the germline ends. Per the germline V gene, CDR1 is SGDLS and CDR2 is YYNGEE. CDR3 sequence (DNA): TGTGCCAGCAGCGTAGAGGTCAGGGACTCCTACAATGAGCAGTTCTTC. It is translated as CASSVEVRDSYNEQFF.

CDR3 bases: TGTGCCAGCAGCTTGGGAAGGAGGGAGGACCATAATGAGCAGTTCTTC. Residues: CASSLGRREDHNEQFF. This chain joins TRBV11-2 and TRBJ2-1, with D perhaps TRBD2 (6 bases). The V gene lost 3 bases and the J gene lost 7 bases, with 19 bases spanning the gap. CDR1 and CDR2 (germline): SGHAT, FQNNGV. CDR3 length: 16 amino acids.

Worth noting for this clone: The CDR3 ends on some other residue instead of the conserved phenylalanine or tryptophan, so this is likely a read error. The chain has TRBV11-3 and TRBJ2-7; either TRBD1 or TRBD2 may fit D (5 bases each). CDR1 is SGHNT and CDR2 is YENEEA in the germline V gene. The CDR3 contains 11 residues. Trimming left V 6 bases short and J 2 bases short, with 5 bases between. CDR3 amino acids: CASRGAYEQYL. The CDR3 nucleotides read TGTGCCAGCAGGGGGGCCTACGAGCAGTACCTC.

The chain is built from TRBV4-1 and TRBJ2-7, with D possibly being TRBD1 (7 bases). CDR1 is MGHRA, CDR2 YSYEKL, per germline. The CDR3 sequence is 15 residues long. V lost 1 base to trimming and J lost 2 bases, with 12 bases between them. The CDR3 region has the DNA TGCGCCAGCAGCCAAGCCGCGGGACAGACCTACGAGCAGTACTTC. Its translation is CASSQAAGQTYEQYF.

The CDR3 nucleotides are TGTGCCAGCAGCTTAACTGGCGGGGCGAGCTCCTACAATGAGCAGTTCTTC. It is translated as CASSLTGGASSYNEQFF. The rearrangement joins TRBV7-3 to TRBJ2-1, with D possibly TRBD2 on 6 matching bases. Trimming took off 0 bases at V and 0 bases at J, with 12 bases between the two ends. Germline V CDR1 and CDR2: SGHTA, FQGTGA. This CDR3 spans 17 amino acids.

The chain recombines TRBV7-9 with TRBJ2-3, with no clear D. Germline V CDR1 and CDR2: SEHNR, FQNEAQ (reference sequence). CDR3 length: 16 amino acids. The V end lost 7 bases, the J end lost 0 bases, and 17 bases lay between the germline ends. In DNA form, the CDR3 reads TGTGCCAGCACTCCCCTCTTGCTCACTAGCACAGATACGCAGTATTTT. Protein sequence: CASTPLLLTSTDTQYF.

This chain links TRBV7-8 with TRBJ2-2; D possibly corresponds to TRBD2 (6 bases). Germline CDR1 SGHVS, CDR2 FQNEAQ. The CDR3 extends over 15 amino acids. The ends were cut back, 5 bases at V and 2 bases at J, with 12 bases in the middle. The CDR3 nucleotides are TGTGCCAGCAGCCAAGGGACTCGAAACACCGGGGAGCTGTTTTTT. Protein product: CASSQGTRNTGELFF.

The chain is built from TRBV19 and TRBJ1-2; TRBD1 matches 8 bases. Trimming at V came to 3 bases and at J to 3 bases, leaving 3 bases not matched to a gene. CDR1 and CDR2 from the germline V gene are LNHDA and SQIVND (reference sequence). This CDR3 has 14 residues. The CDR3 coding sequence is TGTGCCAGTAGTATGACAGGGGAGGACTATGGCTACACCTTC. Its translation is CASSMTGEDYGYTF.

The chain is built from TRBV7-2 and TRBJ1-1; D gene ambiguous. V was trimmed by 4 bases and J by 3 bases, leaving 6 bases between them. The CDR3 contains 12 residues. Germline CDR1 is SGHTA and CDR2 is FQGNSA. CDR3 sequence (DNA): TGTGCCAGCAGCTCGGAGTACACTGAAGCTTTCTTT. Translated: CASSSEYTEAFF. Full variable domain (remainder filled in from reference TRBV7-2 and TRBJ1-1): GAGVSQSPSNKVTEKGKDVELRCDPISGHTALYWYRQSLGQGLEFLIYFQGNSAPDKSGLPSDRFSAERTGGSVSTLTIQRTQQEDSAVYLCASSSEYTEAFFGQGTRLTVV.

V is TRBV19 and J is TRBJ2-1; D might be TRBD2 (7 bases). The CDR3 is made up of 14 amino acids. Germline lookup yields CDR1 LNHDA and CDR2 SQIVND (reference sequence). V lost 3 bases and J lost 7, with 13 bases in between. CDR3 sequence (DNA): TGTGCCAGTAGTATGGGGGGGCATCAAAATGAGCAGTTCTTC. Translating gives CASSMGGHQNEQFF.

The rearrangement joins TRBV7-9 to TRBJ1-1; 8 bases line up with TRBD1. Germline loops: CDR1 SEHNR, CDR2 FQNEAQ (reference sequence). CDR3 length: 16 amino acids. V shed 5 bases, J shed 0 bases, and the junction held 8 bases outside the gene matches. The CDR3 sequence is CASSAQGVPMNTEAFF. The CDR3 DNA follows: TGTGCCAGCAGCGCACAGGGGGTCCCCATGAACACTGAAGCTTTCTTT.

This clone was detected once. The junction differs from germline at one of its ends, possibly a read error. The chain carries TRBV10-3 and TRBJ2-7, with D perhaps matching TRBD2 (6 bases). The CDR3 length is 12 residues. Germline V gene lookup returns CDR1 ENHRY and CDR2 SYGVKD. The CDR3 reads CAISESGGVVQF. Written as DNA, the CDR3 is TGTGCCATCAGTGAGTCTGGCGGGGTAGTCCAATTC.

In this sample, this clone turned up once. The rearrangement joins TRBV7-2 to TRBJ2-7; TRBD1 aligns across 8 bases. CDR1 and CDR2 from the germline V gene are SGHTA and FQGNSA. The CDR3 length is 14 residues. V gave up 3 bases and J gave up 6 bases; unmatched junction bases: 7. The CDR3 is CASSFDRGGSEQYF. The DNA of the CDR3 is TGTGCCAGCAGCTTCGACAGGGGAGGATCCGAGCAGTACTTC. The complete variable domain, with remaining parts taken from reference TRBV7-2 and TRBJ2-7, reads GAGVSQSPSNKVTEKGKDVELRCDPISGHTALYWYRQSLGQGLEFLIYFQGNSAPDKSGLPSDRFSAERTGGSVSTLTIQRTQQEDSAVYLCASSFDRGGSEQYFGPGTRLTVT.

This clone was counted a few times. The genes are TRBV19 and TRBJ2-7, with 7 bases that match TRBD1. CDR1 is LNHDA, CDR2 SQIVND, per germline (reference sequence). Trimming removed 9 bases from V and 2 bases from J; junction bases left unmatched: 4. This CDR3 contains 12 residues. The CDR3 bases are TGTGCCAGCAGCGACAGGGCCTACGAGCAGTACTTC. Protein: CASSDRAYEQYF.

The rearrangement joins TRBV28 to TRBJ1-2, with 7 bases fitting TRBD1. CDR1 and CDR2 (germline): MDHEN, SYDVKM. V shed 10 bases and J 6 bases; nucleotides not matched to a gene: 14. The length of the CDR3 is 14 residues. CDR3 sequence reads: CATHSTGRLDGYTF. In DNA, the CDR3 is TGTGCCACCCATTCGACAGGGCGGTTGGATGGCTACACCTTC.

CDR3 bases: TGTGCCAGTGCCGACGAGGGAGTAGATGGCTACACCTTC. Protein sequence: CASADEGVDGYTF. This chain connects TRBV19 to TRBJ1-2, with D unclear. This CDR3 is built from 13 residues. The germline gives CDR1 LNHDA, CDR2 SQIVND (reference sequence). The germline V and J ends were trimmed by 8 bases and 6 bases, with 16 bases remaining between them.

V and J are TRBV9 and TRBJ2-7; D is possibly TRBD1 (7 bases). Germline CDR1 and CDR2: SGDLS and YYNGEE. The V end lost 0 bases, the J end lost 7 bases, and 17 bases lay between the germline ends. The CDR3 consists of 15 residues. The CDR3, as DNA: TGTGCCAGCAGCGTAGGCACAGGGGACTTAGGAGAGCAGTACTTC. This sequence encodes CASSVGTGDLGEQYF.